The clone carrying this T cell receptor (beta chain) was seen a single time. Its specificity is unknown. Compared with germline, one end of the junction differs, possibly owing to a read error. Priming with a constant-region primer yielded TCR beta cDNA from about 450 ng total RNA. Amplification in three nested multiplex PCR rounds with slightly modified ARM-PCR gave rise to TCR beta libraries. Running 9 to 10 cycles apiece, the first two PCR rounds relied on TRBV1-TRBV30 forward primers together with a C-beta reverse primer. TCRdb processed the multiplex PCR reads anew with MiXCR; each CDR3 protein has one entry. The sample shows approximately 24,000 distinct CDR3 sequences, 60% to 85% of them seen only once. Germline V gene data show CDR1 as MNHEY and CDR2 as SVGEGT. CDR3 length equals 16 residues. From unsorted bulk tissue weighing roughly 17-34 mg, DNA and RNA were co-extracted. Surgical resection served as treatment for the primary liver carcinoma of these patients. Samples were taken from five separate regions of every tumor.

The entry originates in a study of tumor-infiltrating lymphocytes in primary liver carcinoma. Study-level information: Tumors measured roughly 4 to 10 cm and were stage T1-T3 N0M0.

Study observations and caveats: The difference in top-250-clone fraction between tumors and blood was significant, favoring tumors (p = 0.039).

Material for sequencing was liver tumor tissue from sampling region 3. The subset denotes: tumor region T3, left-lateral pole. This clonotype originated in a man aged 35-49 years with primary liver carcinoma and hepatitis B virus infection. The rearrangement links TRBV6-2 or TRBV6-3 to TRBJ2-6, with 7 positions matching TRBD1. CDR3 protein: CAIHSTGASGANVLSF. The CDR3 DNA follows: TGTGCCATCCACTCAACAGGGGCATCTGGTGCCAACGTCCTGAGTTTC.